The text below deals with one TCR beta chain. The data stem from a study of blood T cell repertoires in COVID-19. Study background: COVID-19 samples from acute and convalescent phases originated in the United States, Italy and Spain. PBMCs, B-cell-depleted T cells, or T cells were the source of the cDNA or gDNA that made up the material.

How the authors handled the data: For nucleated cells, counts were estimated from reference gene primer amplification. The repertoire was sequenced with immunoSEQ multiplex PCR; TCRdb's copy has only in-frame clones and lacks some. V and J calls plus clone size are reproduced from that table; the DNA served to infer D and trimming. The sample comprises roughly 69,000 clones, about 76% of which are singletons, and more than 5% rests with the top ten. Material: peripheral blood. The TCR originated in a human donor in a cohort sampled during active COVID-19.

The CDR3 reads CASSLGGGGVPYNEQFF. CDR3 coding DNA: TGTGCCAGCAGCTTAGGCGGCGGGGGGGTTCCCTACAATGAGCAGTTCTTC. The chain uses TRBV7-6 and TRBJ2-1, with 9 bases lining up with TRBD2. The CDR3 is 17 residues long. From germline, CDR1 is SGHVS and CDR2 FNYEAQ. With V trimmed by 1 base and J by 2 bases, 6 bases remained unmatched.